This TCR beta chain derives from a study of blood T cell repertoires in COVID-19 (dated by TCRdb to between 2020 and 2021). At the level of the whole study: Collaborator samples came from the United States, Italy and Spain and covered acute and convalescent phases of COVID-19. The material from the prospective study consisted of cDNA or gDNA derived from T cells, B-cell-depleted T cells, or PBMCs. Deeply sampled blood TCRbeta repertoires from subjects exposed to, actively infected with, or recovered from COVID-19 were included in the dataset. A freely available public database, intended as a resource for researchers studying the immune response to SARS-CoV-2, is where the repertoires were released. Samples were obtained from the ongoing ImmuneRACE study (first 160 participants) and from about 1,300 subjects provided by 6 global collaborators. Sample metadata almost always included a de-identified subject ID, COVID-19 status, age in years and sex. Where HLA class I and class II types were available, the types were taken from metadata supplied by the sample provider, not from assay-based typing. What the work shows at the level of the full study, not this receptor alone: The amount of clinical and demographic metadata varied by source and participant and was provided uncurated.

The sample holds one count of this clone. Its antigen specificity is not known. No per-base quality is available; no much larger clone lies one base away. The immunoSEQ Assay, a bias-controlled multiplex PCR, was used to amplify TCRbeta CDR3 regions from genomic DNA. The authors processed their data as follows. The number of nucleated cells in each sample was estimated from the amplification of reference gene primers within the assay. To quantify the absolute abundance of each unique TCRbeta CDR3 rearrangement, sequence reads were collapsed and filtered. For each sample, productive Simpson clonality was calculated by taking the square root of Simpson's diversity index across productive rearrangements. As stored in TCRdb, this immuneACCESS dataset retains in-frame rearrangements with V and J assigned. A fraction of the clones does not appear; measured against another copy, unresolved V genes explain less than half of the discrepancy, and the remainder lacks a known reason. That table supplies the V and J calls and clone size; D and trimming were determined from the DNA. Within this sample are about 200,000 clones, with more than 75% of them counted one time only. 1.5% to 2% of the sample is held by the ten biggest clonotypes.

Collaborating institutions collected whole blood in K2EDTA tubes following their own protocols. Collaborator samples were shipped for TCRbeta analysis as frozen whole blood, isolated PBMCs, or DNA extracted from either sample type. According to the germline V gene, CDR1 reads MDHEN and CDR2 reads SYDVKM. Including the terminal cysteine and phenylalanine, the CDR3 comprises 16 residues. Only CDR3 DNA is held: 48 bases, read in frame from base 1. The V end gives up 3 bases and the J end 0 bases, leaving 7 bases in the junction not matched to a gene. Sequencing was performed on peripheral blood. The chain links TRBV28 with TRBJ1-2; 7 central nucleotides agree with TRBD1. The TCR sequence derives from a middle-aged man with active or convalescent COVID-19. This receptor carries the CDR3 CASSLDRRTTNYGYTF. In nucleotide form, the sequence is TGTGCCAGCAGTTTGGACAGGAGAACTACTAACTATGGCTACACCTTC.